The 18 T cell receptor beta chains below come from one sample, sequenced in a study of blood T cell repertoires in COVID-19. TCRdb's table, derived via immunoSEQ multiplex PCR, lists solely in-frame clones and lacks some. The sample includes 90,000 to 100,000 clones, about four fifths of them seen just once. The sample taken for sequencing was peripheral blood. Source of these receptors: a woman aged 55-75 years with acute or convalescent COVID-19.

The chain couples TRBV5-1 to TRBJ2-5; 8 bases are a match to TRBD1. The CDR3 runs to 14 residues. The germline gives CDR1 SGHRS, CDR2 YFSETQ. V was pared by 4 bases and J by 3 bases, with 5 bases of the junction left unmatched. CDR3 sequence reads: CASSVGTGEETQYF. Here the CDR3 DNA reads TGCGCCAGCAGCGTCGGGACAGGAGAAGAGACCCAGTACTTC.

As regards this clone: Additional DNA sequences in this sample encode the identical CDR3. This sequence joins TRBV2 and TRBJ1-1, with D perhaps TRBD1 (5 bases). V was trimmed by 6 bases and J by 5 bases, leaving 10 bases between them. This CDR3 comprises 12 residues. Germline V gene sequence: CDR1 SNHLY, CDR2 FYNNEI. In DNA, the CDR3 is TGTGCCAGCAGGAGGGGAGGTACTGAAGCTTTCTTT. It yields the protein CASRRGGTEAFF.

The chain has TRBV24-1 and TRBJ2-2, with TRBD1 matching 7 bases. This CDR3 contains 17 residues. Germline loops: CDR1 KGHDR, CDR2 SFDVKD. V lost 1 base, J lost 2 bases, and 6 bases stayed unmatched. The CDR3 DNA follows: TGTGCCACCAGTGATTTAGGGGGACAGACAAACACCGGGGAGCTGTTTTTT. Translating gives CATSDLGGQTNTGELFF.

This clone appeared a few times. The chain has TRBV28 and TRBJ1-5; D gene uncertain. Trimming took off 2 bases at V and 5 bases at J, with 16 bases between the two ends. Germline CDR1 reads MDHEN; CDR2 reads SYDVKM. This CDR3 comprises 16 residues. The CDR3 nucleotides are TGTGCCAGCAGTTTAAATCGAGCGGGGATCGATCAGCCCCAGCATTTT. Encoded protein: CASSLNRAGIDQPQHF.

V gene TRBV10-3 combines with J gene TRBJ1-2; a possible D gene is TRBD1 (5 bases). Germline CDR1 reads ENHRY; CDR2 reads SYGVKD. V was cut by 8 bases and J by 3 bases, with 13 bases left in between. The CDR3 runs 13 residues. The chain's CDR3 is CAILPGPDYGYTF. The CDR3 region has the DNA TGTGCCATCTTGCCAGGGCCTGACTATGGCTACACCTTC.

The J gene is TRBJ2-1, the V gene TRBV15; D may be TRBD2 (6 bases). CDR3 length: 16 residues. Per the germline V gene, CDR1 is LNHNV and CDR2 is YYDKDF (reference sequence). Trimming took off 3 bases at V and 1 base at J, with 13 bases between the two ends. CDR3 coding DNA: TGTGCCACCAGCAGGGGGGAGGCGTGGTCCTACAATGAGCAGTTCTTC. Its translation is CATSRGEAWSYNEQFF.

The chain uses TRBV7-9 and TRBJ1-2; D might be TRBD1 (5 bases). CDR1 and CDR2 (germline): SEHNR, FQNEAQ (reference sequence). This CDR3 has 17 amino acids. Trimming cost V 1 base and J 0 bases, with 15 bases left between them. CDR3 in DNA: TGTGCCAGCAGCTTAGAGGGACTTACTAAAGCTAACTATGGCTACACCTTC. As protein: CASSLEGLTKANYGYTF.

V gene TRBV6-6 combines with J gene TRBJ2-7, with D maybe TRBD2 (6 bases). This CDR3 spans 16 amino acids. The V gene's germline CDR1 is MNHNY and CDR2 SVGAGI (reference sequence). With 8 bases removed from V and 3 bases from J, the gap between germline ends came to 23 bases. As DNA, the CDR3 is TGTGCCAGCTCCAACGGAGGGGTAGGTTTCAGCTACGAGCAGTACTTC. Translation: CASSNGGVGFSYEQYF.

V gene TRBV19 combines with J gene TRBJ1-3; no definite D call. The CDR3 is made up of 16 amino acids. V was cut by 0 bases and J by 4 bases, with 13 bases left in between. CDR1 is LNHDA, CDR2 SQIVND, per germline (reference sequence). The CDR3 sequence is CASSIDESGAGNTIYF. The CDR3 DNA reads TGTGCCAGTAGTATAGACGAGTCCGGAGCCGGAAACACCATATATTTT.

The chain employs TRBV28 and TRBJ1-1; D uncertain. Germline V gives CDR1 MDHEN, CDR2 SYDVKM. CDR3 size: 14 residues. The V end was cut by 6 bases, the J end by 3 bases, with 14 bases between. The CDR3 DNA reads TGTGCCAGCAGACCGCCCGGGGTATACACTGAAGCTTTCTTT. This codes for CASRPPGVYTEAFF.

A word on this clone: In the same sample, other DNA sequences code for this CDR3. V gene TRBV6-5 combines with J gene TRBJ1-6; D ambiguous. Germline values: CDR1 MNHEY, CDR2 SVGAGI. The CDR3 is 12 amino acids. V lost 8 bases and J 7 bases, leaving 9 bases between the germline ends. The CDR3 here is CASSRGNSPLHF. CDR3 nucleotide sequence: TGTGCCAGCTCCAGAGGGAATTCACCCCTCCACTTT.

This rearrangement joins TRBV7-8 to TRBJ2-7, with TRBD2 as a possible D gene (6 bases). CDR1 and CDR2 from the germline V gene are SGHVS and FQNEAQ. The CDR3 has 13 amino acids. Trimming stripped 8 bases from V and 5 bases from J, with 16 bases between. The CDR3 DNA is TGTGCCAGCCTACGGGGAGGTGGCGACGAGCAGTACTTC. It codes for CASLRGGGDEQYF. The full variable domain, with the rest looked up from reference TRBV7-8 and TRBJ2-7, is GAGVSQSPRYKVAKRGQDVALRCDPISGHVSLFWYQQALGQGPEFLTYFQNEAQLDKSGLPSDRFFAERPEGSVSTLKIQRTQQEDSAVYLCASLRGGGDEQYFGPGTRLTVT.

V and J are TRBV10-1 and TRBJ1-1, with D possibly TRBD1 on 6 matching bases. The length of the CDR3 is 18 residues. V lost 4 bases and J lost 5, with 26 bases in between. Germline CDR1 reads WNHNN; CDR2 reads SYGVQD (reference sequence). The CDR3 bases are TGCGCCAGCAGTGGCGGTTCTGCCTCCCGGGACAAGAGGACTGAAGCTTTCTTT. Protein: CASSGGSASRDKRTEAFF.

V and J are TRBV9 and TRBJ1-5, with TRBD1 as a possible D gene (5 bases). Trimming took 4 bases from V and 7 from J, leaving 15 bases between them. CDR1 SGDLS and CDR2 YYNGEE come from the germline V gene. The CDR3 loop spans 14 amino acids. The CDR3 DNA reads TGTGCCAGCAGCCCCGCAGGGTCCGGGCAGCCCCAGCATTTT. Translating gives CASSPAGSGQPQHF.

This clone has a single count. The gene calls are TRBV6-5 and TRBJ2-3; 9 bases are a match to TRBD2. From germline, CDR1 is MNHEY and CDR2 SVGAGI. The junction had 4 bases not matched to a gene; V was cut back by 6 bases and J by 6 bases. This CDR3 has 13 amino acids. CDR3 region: CASRRGGADTQYF. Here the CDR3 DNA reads TGTGCCAGCAGGCGGGGGGGGGCGGATACGCAGTATTTT.

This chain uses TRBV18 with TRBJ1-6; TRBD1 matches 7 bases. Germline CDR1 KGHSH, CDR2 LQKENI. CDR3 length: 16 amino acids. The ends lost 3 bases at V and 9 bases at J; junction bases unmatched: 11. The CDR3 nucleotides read TGTGCCAGCTCACCTCGGGACAGCCCCAGAGGTTCACCCCTCCACTTT. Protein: CASSPRDSPRGSPLHF.

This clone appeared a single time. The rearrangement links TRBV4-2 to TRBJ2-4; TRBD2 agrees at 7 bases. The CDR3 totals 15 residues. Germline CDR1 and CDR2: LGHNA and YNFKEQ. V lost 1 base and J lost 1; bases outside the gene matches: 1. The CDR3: CASSQAGGAKNIQYF. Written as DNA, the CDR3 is TGTGCCAGCAGCCAAGCGGGGGGTGCCAAAAACATTCAGTACTTC.

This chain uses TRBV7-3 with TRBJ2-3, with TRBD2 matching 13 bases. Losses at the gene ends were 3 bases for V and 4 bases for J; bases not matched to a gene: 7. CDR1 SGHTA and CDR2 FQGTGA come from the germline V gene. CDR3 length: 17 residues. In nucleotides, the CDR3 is TGTGCCAGCAGCTTCACTAGCGGGGGGGCCATATCAGATACGCAGTATTTT. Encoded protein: CASSFTSGGAISDTQYF.